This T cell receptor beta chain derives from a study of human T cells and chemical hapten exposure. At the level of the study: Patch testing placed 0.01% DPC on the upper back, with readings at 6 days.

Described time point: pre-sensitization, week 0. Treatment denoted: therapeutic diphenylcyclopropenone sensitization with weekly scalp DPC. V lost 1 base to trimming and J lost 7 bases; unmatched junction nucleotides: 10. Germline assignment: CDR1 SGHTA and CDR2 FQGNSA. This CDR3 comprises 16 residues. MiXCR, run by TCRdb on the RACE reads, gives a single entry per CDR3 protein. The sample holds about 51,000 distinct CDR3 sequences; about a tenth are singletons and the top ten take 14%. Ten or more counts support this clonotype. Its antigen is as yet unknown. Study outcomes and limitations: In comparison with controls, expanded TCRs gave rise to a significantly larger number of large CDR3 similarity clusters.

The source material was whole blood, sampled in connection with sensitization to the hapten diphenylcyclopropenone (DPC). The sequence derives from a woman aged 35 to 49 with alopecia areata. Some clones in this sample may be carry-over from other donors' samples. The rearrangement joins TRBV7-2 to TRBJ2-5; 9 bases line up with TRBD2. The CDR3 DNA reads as TGTGCCAGCAGCTTAGACGCTAGCGGGGCCCTTCGGACCCAGTACTTC. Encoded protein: CASSLDASGALRTQYF.